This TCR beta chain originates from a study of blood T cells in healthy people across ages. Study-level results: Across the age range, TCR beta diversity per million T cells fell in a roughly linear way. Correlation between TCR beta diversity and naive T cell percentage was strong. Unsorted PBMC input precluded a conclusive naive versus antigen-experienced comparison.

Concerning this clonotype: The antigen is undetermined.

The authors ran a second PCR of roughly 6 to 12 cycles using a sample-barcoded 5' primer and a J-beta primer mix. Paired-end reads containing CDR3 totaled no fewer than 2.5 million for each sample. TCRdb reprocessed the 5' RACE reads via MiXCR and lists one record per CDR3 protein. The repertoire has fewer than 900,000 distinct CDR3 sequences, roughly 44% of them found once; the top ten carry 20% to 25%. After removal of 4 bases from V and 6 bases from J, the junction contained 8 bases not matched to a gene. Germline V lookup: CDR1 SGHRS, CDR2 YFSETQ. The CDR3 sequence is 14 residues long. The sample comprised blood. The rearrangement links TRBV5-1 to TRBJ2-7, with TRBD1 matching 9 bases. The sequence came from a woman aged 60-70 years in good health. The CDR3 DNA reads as TGCGCCAGCAGCAGGGACAGGGCGGGGTCCGAGCAGTACTTC. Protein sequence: CASSRDRAGSEQYF.